Shown below are 26 T cell receptor beta chains from a single sample sequenced in a study of T cell repertoires in cytomegalovirus infection. Their target antigens are unknown. In TCRdb, the reads were re-called with MiXCR into one record per CDR3 protein. The repertoire holds some 310,000 distinct CDR3 sequences, with approximately 25% as singletons. This specimen consisted of cultured PBMCs, obtained from culture after CMV antigen stimulation. These receptor sequences come from a human donor in good health (CMV status not recorded). Some clones in this sample may be carry-over from other donors' samples.

This chain uses TRBV2 with TRBJ2-3; possibly TRBD2 for D (6 bases). This CDR3 contains 15 residues. Between the trimmed V and J ends, which lost 7 bases and 4 bases, there was a span of 18 bases. CDR1 and CDR2 (germline): SNHLY, FYNNEI. CDR3 in DNA: TGTGCCAGCATCAACCCGGGACTGGGGGCAGATACGCAGTATTTT. It translates to CASINPGLGADTQYF.

The rearrangement uses TRBV29-1 and TRBJ1-2, with no clear D. The V gene's germline CDR1 is SQVTM and CDR2 ANQGSEA. The CDR3 loop spans 14 amino acids. Trimming cost V 0 bases and J 6 bases, with 14 bases left between them. The chain's CDR3 is CSVEEEGFAHGYTF. CDR3 DNA: TGCAGCGTTGAAGAGGAGGGATTTGCCCATGGCTACACCTTC.

This clonotype was detected ten times or more. V gene TRBV12-3 or TRBV12-4 combines with J gene TRBJ1-1, with TRBD1 as a possible D gene (5 bases). The CDR3 length is 14 residues. V lost 5 bases, J lost 7 bases, and 17 bases lay in between. The chain's CDR3 is CASSPRAGAGEAFF. CDR3 sequence (DNA): TGTGCCAGCAGTCCCAGGGCTGGGGCCGGTGAAGCTTTCTTT.

The table lists this clonotype with many counts. This chain links TRBV28 with TRBJ1-2; 8 bases are a match to TRBD1. V gave up 4 bases and J gave up 7 bases; unmatched junction bases: 8. This CDR3 is built from 14 residues. Germline V CDR1 and CDR2: MDHEN, SYDVKM. CDR3 loop: CASSSRTGPRGYTF. CDR3 nucleotides: TGTGCCAGCAGTTCCCGGACAGGGCCACGTGGCTACACCTTC.

To note about this clonotype: This could be a read error, since a much larger clone is one nucleotide away. The rearrangement uses TRBV7-8 and TRBJ2-1, with 8 bases aligning to TRBD2. The CDR3 is 17 residues long. The germline V gene encodes CDR1 SGHVS and CDR2 FQNEAQ. The DNA of the CDR3 is TGTGCCAGCAGCCCCCTGGGTAGCGGGGCCCAATACAATGAGCAGCTCTTC. Encoded protein: CASSPLGSGAQYNEQLF.

The rearrangement uses TRBV2 and TRBJ1-2; maybe TRBD1 (5 bases). The CDR3 is 13 residues long. V gave up 6 bases and J gave up 0 bases, with 8 bases separating them. Germline assignment: CDR1 SNHLY and CDR2 FYNNEI. As DNA, the CDR3 is TGTGCCAGCAGGGGGACGGCTAACTATGGCTACACCTTC. It translates to CASRGTANYGYTF.

This clonotype was picked up a small number of times. The rearrangement joins TRBV4-1 to TRBJ2-5, with 9 nucleotides matching TRBD1. The J segment lost 4 bases and the V segment lost 3 bases, leaving 6 bases of the junction unmatched. Germline CDR1 MGHRA, CDR2 YSYEKL. The CDR3 spans 15 residues. CDR3 DNA: TGCGCCAGCAGCCATCCCGGACAGGGGCTAGAGACCCAGTACTTC. Translated, it gives CASSHPGQGLETQYF.

This clonotype was counted many times. This sequence joins TRBV11-2 and TRBJ1-5; D remains unclear. The CDR3 runs 13 residues. Germline V gives CDR1 SGHAT, CDR2 FQNNGV. Trimming removed 5 bases from V and 5 bases from J, with 10 bases in between. The chain's CDR3 is CASSVSGYQPQHF. DNA of the CDR3: TGTGCCAGCAGCGTCAGTGGCTATCAGCCCCAGCATTTT.

The chain combines TRBV20-1 with TRBJ2-3; 15 positions agree with TRBD2. Per the germline V gene, CDR1 is DFQATT and CDR2 is SNEGSKA (reference sequence). V trimming: 6 bases; J trimming: 5 bases; junction bases outside the gene matches: 6. This CDR3 has 15 amino acids. In DNA, the CDR3 is TGCAGTGCCCAGGGACTAGCGGGAGGAGGAGATACGCAGTATTTT. It specifies CSAQGLAGGGDTQYF.

This clonotype was detected ten times or more. The chain links TRBV25-1 to TRBJ1-2; 8 positions agree with TRBD1. The J segment lost 4 bases and the V segment lost 6 bases, leaving 4 bases of the junction unmatched. CDR1 MGHDK and CDR2 SYGVNS come from the germline V gene. The CDR3 covers 13 residues. The CDR3 is CASRGTGPYGYTF. The CDR3 DNA reads TGTGCCAGCAGGGGGACAGGTCCCTATGGCTACACCTTC.

This clonotype appeared a few times. This sequence joins TRBV19 and TRBJ2-2, with 8 nucleotides matching TRBD2. J lost 1 base, V lost 4 bases, and 8 bases had no gene match. The CDR3 consists of 17 residues. Germline loops: CDR1 LNHDA, CDR2 SQIVND (reference sequence). This CDR3 is CASSSLAGGKNTGELFF. CDR3 DNA: TGTGCCAGTAGTAGCTTGGCGGGAGGAAAGAACACCGGGGAGCTGTTTTTT. The complete variable domain, with remaining parts taken from reference TRBV19 and TRBJ2-2, reads DGGITQSPKYLFRKEGQNVTLSCEQNLNHDAMYWYRQDPGQGLRLIYYSQIVNDFQKGDIAEGYSVSREKKESFPLTVTSAQKNPTAFYLCASSSLAGGKNTGELFFGEGSRLTVL.

This clonotype showed up many times. The rearrangement links TRBV7-9 to TRBJ2-3, with 8 positions matching TRBD1. Germline CDR1 SEHNR, CDR2 FQNEAQ (reference sequence). With 2 bases clipped from V and 4 bases from J, the junction kept 5 bases outside the gene matches. The CDR3 has 15 amino acids. The CDR3 reads CASSLRAGQADTQYF. For the CDR3, the DNA is TGTGCCAGCAGCTTACGGGCGGGACAGGCAGATACGCAGTATTTT. The whole variable domain, filled in from reference TRBV7-9 and TRBJ2-3, reads DTGVSQNPRHKITKRGQNVTFRCDPISEHNRLYWYRQTLGQGPEFLTYFQNEAQLEKSRLLSDRFSAERPKGSFSTLEIQRTEQGDSAMYLCASSLRAGQADTQYFGPGTRLTVL.

The rearrangement joins TRBV4-1 to TRBJ2-1, with 9 bases fitting TRBD2. From germline, CDR1 is MGHRA and CDR2 YSYEKL. The CDR3 loop spans 15 amino acids. With 4 bases clipped from V and 6 bases from J, the junction kept 7 bases outside the gene matches. The CDR3 region has the DNA TGCGCCAGCAGCCTTCTAACTAGCGGGCGCAATGAGCAGTTCTTC. Protein product: CASSLLTSGRNEQFF.

This clonotype has ten or more counts. The chain recombines TRBV7-2 with TRBJ2-7, with D unclear. V lost 1 base to trimming and J lost 0 bases, with 7 bases between them. Germline CDR1 is SGHTA and CDR2 is FQGNSA. The CDR3 runs 14 residues. For the CDR3, the DNA is TGTGCCAGCAGCTTAGGTCCTAGCTCCTACGAGCAGTACTTC. Residues: CASSLGPSSYEQYF.

This clonotype was recorded many times. This rearrangement joins TRBV7-9 to TRBJ2-1; D is tentatively TRBD1 or TRBD2 (5 bases each). The germline CDR1 and CDR2 sequences are SEHNR and FQNEAQ (reference sequence). V was clipped by 2 bases and J by 8 bases, with 16 bases between them. The length of the CDR3 is 15 residues. The CDR3 region has the DNA TGTGCCAGCAGCTTAAGTGGGACGACTTGGGATGAGCAGTTCTTC. Its protein product is CASSLSGTTWDEQFF.

The rearrangement links TRBV12-3 or TRBV12-4 to TRBJ1-5, with a tentative D call TRBD1 (5 bases). This CDR3 is 19 amino acids long. V lost 0 bases to trimming and J lost 0 bases, with 18 bases between them. The CDR3 bases are TGTGCCAGCAGTTTAGCCACCGGAGGGGCAGGACATAGCAATCAGCCCCAGCATTTT. Amino acids: CASSLATGGAGHSNQPQHF.

There are many counts of this clonotype. V is TRBV11-2 and J is TRBJ1-1, with D possibly matching TRBD1 (5 bases). The ends were cut back, 0 bases at V and 4 bases at J, with 9 bases in the middle. Germline V gene lookup returns CDR1 SGHAT and CDR2 FQNNGV. This CDR3 comprises 14 residues. CDR3 region: CASSLDPGPTEAFF. CDR3 nucleotides: TGTGCCAGCAGCTTAGATCCGGGGCCCACTGAAGCTTTCTTT.

This sequence joins TRBV6-2 or TRBV6-3 and TRBJ2-1, with D possibly matching TRBD1 (6 bases). CDR1 and CDR2 (germline): MNHEY, SVGEGT. This CDR3 comprises 15 residues. Trimming removed 2 bases at V and 5 bases at J, with 13 bases between. This CDR3 reads CASSYPLGQNNEQFF. In DNA, the CDR3 is TGTGCCAGCAGTTACCCCCTCGGACAGAACAATGAGCAGTTCTTC.

This chain joins TRBV5-4 and TRBJ1-3, with D possibly being TRBD1 (6 bases). V dropped 3 bases and J dropped 2 bases, with 15 bases sitting between them. Germline V gives CDR1 SGHNT, CDR2 YYREEE (reference sequence). The CDR3 loop spans 16 amino acids. This CDR3 reads CASSSRQEGTGNTIYF. The CDR3 DNA reads TGTGCCAGCAGCTCCCGACAGGAGGGGACTGGAAACACCATATATTTT.

This clonotype has a count of ten or more. The gene calls are TRBV7-2 and TRBJ2-2; possibly TRBD2 for D (6 bases). CDR3 size: 16 residues. CDR1 and CDR2 (germline): SGHTA, FQGNSA. V was pared by 1 base and J by 4 bases, with 13 bases between. CDR3 coding DNA: TGTGCCAGCAGCTTAGGGGGGGAAGCGAGCACCGGGGAGCTGTTTTTT. Its translation: CASSLGGEASTGELFF.

This clonotype has more than one count but fewer than ten. CDR3 DNA sequence: TGTGCCAGCAGCTTGAACCCGACAGTTCCTGGAAACACCATATATTTT. It yields the protein CASSLNPTVPGNTIYF. J is TRBJ1-3 and V is TRBV5-5; D is perhaps TRBD1 (5 bases). The CDR3 spans 16 residues. Looked up from germline, CDR1 is SGHKS and CDR2 is YYEKEE (reference sequence). Trimming took 1 base from V and 2 from J, leaving 13 bases between them.

This clonotype was seen a few times. The CDR3 DNA is TGTGCCAGCAGCTTAGAGTTTTCAGGGCATATCTCCTACGAGCAGTACGTC. It is translated as CASSLEFSGHISYEQYV. The rearrangement joins TRBV11-2 to TRBJ2-7, with a weak D call TRBD1 (5 bases). This CDR3 is 17 amino acids long. V was clipped by 0 bases and J by 0 bases, with 15 bases between them. Germline V gene lookup returns CDR1 SGHAT and CDR2 FQNNGV.

This chain links TRBV6-2 or TRBV6-3 with TRBJ1-1, with 7 bases aligning to TRBD1. Germline lookup yields CDR1 MNHEY and CDR2 SVGEGT. The V gene end was trimmed by 5 bases and the J gene end by 2 bases; junction bases not matched to a gene: 5. CDR3 size: 14 residues. The CDR3 bases are TGTGCCAGCAGTCGTACAGGGGATAACACTGAAGCTTTCTTT. Its protein product is CASSRTGDNTEAFF.

This CDR3 reads CSARDGGRGRTEAFF. The CDR3 coding sequence is TGCAGTGCTCGGGACGGAGGGAGGGGTCGCACTGAAGCTTTCTTT. J is TRBJ1-1 and V is TRBV20-1; possible D gene TRBD1, 5 bases. Germline values: CDR1 DFQATT, CDR2 SNEGSKA (reference sequence). With 5 bases removed from V and 4 bases from J, the gap between germline ends came to 20 bases. The CDR3 is made up of 15 amino acids.

The table lists this clonotype with a count of one. This chain links TRBV6-6 with TRBJ2-1; perhaps TRBD1 as D (7 bases). V lost 0 bases, J lost 9 bases, and 21 bases lay in between. The V gene's germline CDR1 is MNHNY and CDR2 SVGAGI (reference sequence). The length of the CDR3 is 17 residues. The CDR3 bases are TGTGCCAGCAGTTACTCACTCCCCGGGGGACAGCGCGCTGAGCAGTTCTTC. This sequence encodes CASSYSLPGGQRAEQFF.

V gene TRBV4-1 combines with J gene TRBJ2-4, with 10 nucleotides matching TRBD1. This CDR3 region has 14 residues. Germline lookup yields CDR1 MGHRA and CDR2 YSYEKL. Trimming removed 1 base from V and 10 bases from J; junction bases left unmatched: 4. The CDR3 coding sequence is TGCGCCAGCAGCCAAGTGGGGGACAGGGGAATTCAGTACTTC. Encoded protein: CASSQVGDRGIQYF.